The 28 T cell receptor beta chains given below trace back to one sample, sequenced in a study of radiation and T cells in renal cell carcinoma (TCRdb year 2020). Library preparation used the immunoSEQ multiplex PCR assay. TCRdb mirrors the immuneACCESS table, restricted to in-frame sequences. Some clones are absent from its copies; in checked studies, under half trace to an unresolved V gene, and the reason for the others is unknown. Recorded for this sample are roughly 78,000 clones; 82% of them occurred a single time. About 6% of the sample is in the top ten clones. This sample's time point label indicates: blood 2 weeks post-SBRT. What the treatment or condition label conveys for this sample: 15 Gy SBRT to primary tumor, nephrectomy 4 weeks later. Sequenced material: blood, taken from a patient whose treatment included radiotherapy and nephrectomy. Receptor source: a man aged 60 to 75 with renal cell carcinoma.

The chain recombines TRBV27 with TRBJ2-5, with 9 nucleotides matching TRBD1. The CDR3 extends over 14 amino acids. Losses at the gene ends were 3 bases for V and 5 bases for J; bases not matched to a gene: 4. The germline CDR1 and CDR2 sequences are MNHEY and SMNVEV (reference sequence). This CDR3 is CASSFGTGWETQYF. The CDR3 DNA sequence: TGTGCCAGCAGTTTTGGGACAGGGTGGGAGACCCAGTACTTC.

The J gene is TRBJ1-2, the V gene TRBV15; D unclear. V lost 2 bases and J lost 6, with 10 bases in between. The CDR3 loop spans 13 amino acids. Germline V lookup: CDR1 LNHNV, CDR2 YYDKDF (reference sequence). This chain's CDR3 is CATSRSRPDGYTF. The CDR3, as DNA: TGTGCCACCAGCAGATCTCGTCCCGATGGCTACACCTTC. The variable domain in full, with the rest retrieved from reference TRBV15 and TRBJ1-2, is DAMVIQNPRYQVTQFGKPVTLSCSQTLNHNVMYWYQQKSSQAPKLLFHYYDKDFNNEADTPDNFQSRRPNTSFCFLDIRSPGLGDTAMYLCATSRSRPDGYTFGSGTRLTVV.

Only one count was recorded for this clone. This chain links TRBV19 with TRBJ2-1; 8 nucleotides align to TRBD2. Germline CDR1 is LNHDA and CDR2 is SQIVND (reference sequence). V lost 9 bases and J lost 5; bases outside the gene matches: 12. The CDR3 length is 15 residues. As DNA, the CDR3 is TGTGCCAGCCAGCACCGGGAGGGCCCGGACAATGAGCAGTTCTTC. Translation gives CASQHREGPDNEQFF.

The CDR3 bases are TGTGCCAGCAGTTCCCCCGGGGGGGACAGGGAGGATCAGCCCCAGCATTTT. Its translation is CASSSPGGDREDQPQHF. The chain is built from TRBV28 and TRBJ1-5, with 9 bases identical to TRBD1. V trimming: 4 bases; J trimming: 5 bases; junction bases outside the gene matches: 12. There are 17 residues in the CDR3. The V gene's germline CDR1 is MDHEN and CDR2 SYDVKM.

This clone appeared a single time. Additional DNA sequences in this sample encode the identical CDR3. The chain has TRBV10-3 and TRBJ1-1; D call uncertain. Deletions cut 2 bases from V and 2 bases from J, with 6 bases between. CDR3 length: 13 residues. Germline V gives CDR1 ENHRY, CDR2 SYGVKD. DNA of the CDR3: TGTGCCATCAGTGAGGGCCTAAACACTGAAGCTTTCTTT. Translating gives CAISEGLNTEAFF.

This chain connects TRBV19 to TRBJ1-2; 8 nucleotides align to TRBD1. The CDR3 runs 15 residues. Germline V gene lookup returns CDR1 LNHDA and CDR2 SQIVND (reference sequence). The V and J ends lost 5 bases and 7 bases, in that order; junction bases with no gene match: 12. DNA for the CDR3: TGTGCCAGTAGTTTCCGAGGACAGGGAGAAGGTGGCTACACCTTC. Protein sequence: CASSFRGQGEGGYTF.

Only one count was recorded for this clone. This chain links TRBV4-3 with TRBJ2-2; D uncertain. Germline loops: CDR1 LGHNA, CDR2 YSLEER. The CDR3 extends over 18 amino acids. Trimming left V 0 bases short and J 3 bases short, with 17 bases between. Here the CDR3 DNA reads TGCGCCAGCAGCCAAGATCGAGACTCAGTTAGGTACACCGGGGAGCTGTTTTTT. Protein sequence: CASSQDRDSVRYTGELFF.

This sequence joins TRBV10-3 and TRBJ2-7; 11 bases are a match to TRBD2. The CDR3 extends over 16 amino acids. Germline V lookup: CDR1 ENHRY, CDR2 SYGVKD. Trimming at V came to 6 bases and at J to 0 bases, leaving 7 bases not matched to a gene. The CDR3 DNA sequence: TGTGCCATCAGCCGCTCCGGGACTAGCGGCTCCTACGAGCAGTACTTC. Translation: CAISRSGTSGSYEQYF.

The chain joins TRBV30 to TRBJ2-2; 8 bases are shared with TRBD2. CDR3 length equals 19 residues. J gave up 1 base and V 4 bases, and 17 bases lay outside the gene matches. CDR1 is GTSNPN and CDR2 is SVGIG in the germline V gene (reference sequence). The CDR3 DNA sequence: TGTGCCTGGATGGTTGGCCGAACTAGCGGAGGGAAGAACACCGGGGAGCTGTTTTTT. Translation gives CAWMVGRTSGGKNTGELFF.

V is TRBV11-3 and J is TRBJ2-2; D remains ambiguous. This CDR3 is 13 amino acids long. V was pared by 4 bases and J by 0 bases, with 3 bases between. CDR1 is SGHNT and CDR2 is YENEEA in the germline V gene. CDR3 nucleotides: TGTGCCAGCAGCTCGACGAACACCGGGGAGCTGTTTTTT. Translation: CASSSTNTGELFF.

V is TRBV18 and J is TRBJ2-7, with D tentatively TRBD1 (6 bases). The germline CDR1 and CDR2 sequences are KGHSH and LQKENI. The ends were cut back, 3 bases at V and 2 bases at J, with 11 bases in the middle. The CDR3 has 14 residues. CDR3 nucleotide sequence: TGTGCCAGCTCACCCCCCTCAGGGGCCTACGAGCAGTACTTC. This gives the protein CASSPPSGAYEQYF.

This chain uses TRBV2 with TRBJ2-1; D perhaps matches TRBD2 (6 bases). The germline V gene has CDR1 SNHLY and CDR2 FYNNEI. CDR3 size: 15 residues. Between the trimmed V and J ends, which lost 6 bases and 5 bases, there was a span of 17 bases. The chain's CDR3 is CASRQLAQSDNEQFF. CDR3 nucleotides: TGTGCCAGCAGACAACTAGCCCAGAGTGACAATGAGCAGTTCTTC.

The CDR3 region has the DNA TGTGCCAGCAGCTTTCAGCAAGAGACCCAGTACTTC. This gives the protein CASSFQQETQYF. This chain links TRBV7-6 with TRBJ2-5; D call uncertain. Between the trimmed V and J ends, which lost 3 bases and 2 bases, there was a span of 4 bases. The CDR3 totals 12 residues. The V gene's germline CDR1 is SGHVS and CDR2 FNYEAQ.

CDR3 in amino acids: CASSLEQYSYNEQFF. CDR3 in DNA: TGTGCCAGCAGCTTAGAACAGTACTCCTACAATGAGCAGTTCTTC. The chain uses TRBV7-2 and TRBJ2-1; D unresolved. Germline CDR1 is SGHTA and CDR2 is FQGNSA. The CDR3 runs to 15 residues. V shed 1 base and J shed 0 bases, with 7 bases lying between them. Full variable domain (outside the CDR3, taken from reference TRBV7-2 and TRBJ2-1): GAGVSQSPSNKVTEKGKDVELRCDPISGHTALYWYRQSLGQGLEFLIYFQGNSAPDKSGLPSDRFSAERTGGSVSTLTIQRTQQEDSAVYLCASSLEQYSYNEQFFGPGTRLTVL.

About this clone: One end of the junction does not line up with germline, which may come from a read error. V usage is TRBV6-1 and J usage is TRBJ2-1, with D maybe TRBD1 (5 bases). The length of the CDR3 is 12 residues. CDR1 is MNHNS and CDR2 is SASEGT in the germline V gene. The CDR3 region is CASSVGRVGEVF. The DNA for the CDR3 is TGTGCCAGCAGTGTAGGCAGGGTCGGAGAAGTCTTC.

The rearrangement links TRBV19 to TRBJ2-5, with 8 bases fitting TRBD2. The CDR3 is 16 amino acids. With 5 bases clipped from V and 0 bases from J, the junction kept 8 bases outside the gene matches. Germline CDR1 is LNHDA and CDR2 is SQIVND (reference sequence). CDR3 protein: CASSVTSASYQETQYF. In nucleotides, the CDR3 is TGTGCCAGTAGTGTGACTAGCGCTTCGTACCAAGAGACCCAGTACTTC.

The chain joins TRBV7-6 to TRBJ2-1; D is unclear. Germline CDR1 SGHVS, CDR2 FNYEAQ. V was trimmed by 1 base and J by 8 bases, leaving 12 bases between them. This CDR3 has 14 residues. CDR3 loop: CASSLEIWGYEQFF. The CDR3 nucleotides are TGTGCCAGCAGCTTAGAGATTTGGGGTTATGAGCAGTTCTTC. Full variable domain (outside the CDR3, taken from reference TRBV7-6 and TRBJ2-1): GAGVSQSPRYKVTKRGQDVALRCDPISGHVSLYWYRQALGQGPEFLTYFNYEAQQDKSGLPNDRFSAERPEGSISTLTIQRTEQRDSAMYRCASSLEIWGYEQFFGPGTRLTVL.

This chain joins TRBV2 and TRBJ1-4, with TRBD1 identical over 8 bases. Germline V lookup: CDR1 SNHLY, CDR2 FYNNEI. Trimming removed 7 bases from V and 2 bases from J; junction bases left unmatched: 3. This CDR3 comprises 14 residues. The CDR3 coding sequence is TGTGCCAGCACCAACAGGGGGACTAATGAAAAACTGTTTTTT. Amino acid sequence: CASTNRGTNEKLFF.

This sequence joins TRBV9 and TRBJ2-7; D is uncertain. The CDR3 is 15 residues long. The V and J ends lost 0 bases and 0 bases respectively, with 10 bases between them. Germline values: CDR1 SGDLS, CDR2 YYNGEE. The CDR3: CASSVGGGDSYEQYF. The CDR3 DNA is TGTGCCAGCAGCGTAGGTGGCGGAGACTCCTACGAGCAGTACTTC.

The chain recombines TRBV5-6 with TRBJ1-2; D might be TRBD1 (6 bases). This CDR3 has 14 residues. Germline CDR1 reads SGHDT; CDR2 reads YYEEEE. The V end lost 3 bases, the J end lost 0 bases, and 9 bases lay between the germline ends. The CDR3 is CASSSGQANYGYTF. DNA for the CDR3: TGTGCCAGCAGCTCGGGACAAGCTAACTATGGCTACACCTTC.

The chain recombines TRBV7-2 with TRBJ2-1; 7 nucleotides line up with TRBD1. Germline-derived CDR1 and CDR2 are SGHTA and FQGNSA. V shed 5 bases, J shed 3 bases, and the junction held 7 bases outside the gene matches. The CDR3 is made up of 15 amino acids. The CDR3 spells CASSLDRAGYNEQFF. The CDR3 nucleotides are TGTGCCAGCAGCCTTGACAGGGCGGGCTACAATGAGCAGTTCTTC.

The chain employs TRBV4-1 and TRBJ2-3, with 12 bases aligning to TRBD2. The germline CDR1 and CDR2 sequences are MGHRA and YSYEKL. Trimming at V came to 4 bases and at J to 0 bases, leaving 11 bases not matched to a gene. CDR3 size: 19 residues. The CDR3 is CASSLRGTGTSGSTDTQYF. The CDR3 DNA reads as TGCGCCAGCAGCCTAAGGGGGACCGGGACTAGCGGGAGCACAGATACGCAGTATTTT.

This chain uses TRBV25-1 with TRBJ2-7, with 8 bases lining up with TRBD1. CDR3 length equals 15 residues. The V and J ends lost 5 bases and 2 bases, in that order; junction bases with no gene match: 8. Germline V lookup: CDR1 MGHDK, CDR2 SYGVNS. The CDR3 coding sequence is TGTGCCAGCAGTTTCCCGGGACAGGCCCCCTACGAGCAGTACTTC. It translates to CASSFPGQAPYEQYF.

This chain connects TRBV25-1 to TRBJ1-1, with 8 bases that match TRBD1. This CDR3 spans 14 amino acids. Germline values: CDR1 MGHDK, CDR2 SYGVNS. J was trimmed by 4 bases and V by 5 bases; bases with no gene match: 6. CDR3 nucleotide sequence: TGTGCCAGCAGTATCTCAGGGGGCGGCACTGAAGCTTTCTTT. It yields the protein CASSISGGGTEAFF.

CDR3 sequence reads: CASRRTSYEQYF. The CDR3 bases are TGCGCCAGCAGAAGGACATCCTACGAGCAGTACTTC. The chain combines TRBV5-1 with TRBJ2-7; possible D gene TRBD1, 5 bases. Between the trimmed V and J ends, which lost 5 bases and 1 base, there was a span of 7 bases. CDR1 is SGHRS and CDR2 is YFSETQ in the germline V gene. There are 12 residues in the CDR3.

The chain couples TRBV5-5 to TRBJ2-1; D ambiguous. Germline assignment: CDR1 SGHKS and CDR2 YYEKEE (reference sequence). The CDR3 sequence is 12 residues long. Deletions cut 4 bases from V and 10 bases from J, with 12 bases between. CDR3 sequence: CASSPVRYEQFF. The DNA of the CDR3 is TGTGCCAGCAGCCCTGTCAGGTACGAGCAGTTCTTC.

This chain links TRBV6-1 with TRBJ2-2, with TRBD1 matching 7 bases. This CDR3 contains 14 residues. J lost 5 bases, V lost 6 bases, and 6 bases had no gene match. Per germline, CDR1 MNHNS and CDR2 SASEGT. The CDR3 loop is CASSPRGQTGELFF. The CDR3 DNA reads TGTGCCAGCAGCCCAAGGGGGCAAACCGGGGAGCTGTTTTTT.

Written as DNA, the CDR3 is TGTGCCAGCAGGGAGGGACGGATAACCACAGATACGCAGTATTTT. This sequence encodes CASREGRITTDTQYF. The chain is built from TRBV28 and TRBJ2-3; D may be TRBD2 (6 bases). The CDR3 covers 15 residues. V shed 6 bases and J shed 2 bases, with 15 bases lying between them. In germline, CDR1 is MDHEN, CDR2 SYDVKM.